This entry describes one T cell receptor beta chain. The Seattle patients, enrolled during active infection, were followed longitudinally. Germline V gene lookup returns CDR1 LNHDA and CDR2 SQIVND (reference sequence). V was pared by 8 bases and J by 2 bases, with 12 bases between. This CDR3 contains 13 residues. This sample was taken from a study of blood T cell repertoires in COVID-19. TCRdb's table, derived via immunoSEQ multiplex PCR, lists solely in-frame clones and lacks some. The repertoire holds around 480,000 clones, about 91% seen once, with roughly 12% in the top ten. This chain links TRBV19 with TRBJ1-1; D is possibly TRBD1 (5 bases). The origin of this receptor is a woman between 45 and 60 years old with COVID-19, enrolled during active disease. The sample comprised peripheral blood. The CDR3 DNA sequence: TGTGCCAGTTCAGGGACTTATAACACTGAAGCTTTCTTT. It specifies CASSGTYNTEAFF. Filled out from reference TRBV19 and TRBJ1-1, the complete variable domain reads DGGITQSPKYLFRKEGQNVTLSCEQNLNHDAMYWYRQDPGQGLRLIYYSQIVNDFQKGDIAEGYSVSREKKESFPLTVTSAQKNPTAFYLCASSGTYNTEAFFGQGTRLTVV.